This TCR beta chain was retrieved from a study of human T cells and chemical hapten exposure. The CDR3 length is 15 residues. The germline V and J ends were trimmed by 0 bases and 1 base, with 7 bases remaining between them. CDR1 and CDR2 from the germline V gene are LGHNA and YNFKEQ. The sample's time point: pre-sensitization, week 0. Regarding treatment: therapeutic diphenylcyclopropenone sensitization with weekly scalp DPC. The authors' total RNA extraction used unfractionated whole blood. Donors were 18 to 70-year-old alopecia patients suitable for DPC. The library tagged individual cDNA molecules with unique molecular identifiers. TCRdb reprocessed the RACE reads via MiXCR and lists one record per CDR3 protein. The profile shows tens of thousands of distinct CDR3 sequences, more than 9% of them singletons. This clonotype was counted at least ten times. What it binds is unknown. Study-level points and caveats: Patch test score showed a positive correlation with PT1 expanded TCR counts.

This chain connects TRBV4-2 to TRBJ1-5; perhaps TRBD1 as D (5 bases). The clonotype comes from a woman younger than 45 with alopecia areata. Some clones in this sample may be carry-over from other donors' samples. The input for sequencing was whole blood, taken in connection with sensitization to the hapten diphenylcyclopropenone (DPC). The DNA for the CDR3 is TGTGCCAGCAGCCAAGATGGGGGAAGCAATCAGCCCCAGCATTTT. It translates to CASSQDGGSNQPQHF.